This is a list of T cell receptor beta chains from one sample in a study of CD8+CD57+ T cells in acquired aplastic anemia. TCRdb used MiXCR to reprocess the reads, holding one entry per CDR3 protein. The sample gives 160,000 or so distinct CDR3 sequences, around 48% of which show up once; approximately 2.8% is in the top ten. The specimen sequenced was sorted CD4+, CD8+, or CD8+CD57+ T cells (not recorded which) from PBMCs. These receptors originate from a human donor with aplastic anemia. Both conserved end residues are part of each CDR3. A D gene is named only where the DNA matches it firmly. Clone size is given for some rows only: seen once, a few or many times, or a class if the clone is expanded.

v_call,d_call,j_call,clone_size,cdr3_length,cdr3_aa,cdr3_nt
TRBV15,TRBD1,TRBJ1-2,many,14,CATSRGGQRYGYTF,TGTGCCACCAGCAGAGGGGGACAGCGCTATGGCTACACCTTC
TRBV20-1,-,TRBJ2-7,-,18,CSASEVWPNDRPLYEQYF,TGCAGTGCTAGTGAAGTTTGGCCTAACGACAGGCCCCTCTACGAGCAGTACTTC
TRBV10-3,TRBD1,TRBJ1-2,few,13,CAISWDREAGYTF,TGTGCCATCAGCTGGGACAGGGAAGCGGGCTACACCTTC
TRBV24-1,TRBD1,TRBJ2-3,few,18,CATSDPYPTGGGADTQYF,TGTGCCACCAGTGATCCCTACCCGACAGGGGGCGGGGCAGATACGCAGTATTTT
TRBV29-1,-,TRBJ2-5,-,15,CSVKNRDWSGETQYF,TGCAGCGTAAAAAACAGGGACTGGAGCGGGGAGACCCAGTACTTC
TRBV20-1,-,TRBJ2-1,few,15,CSARDQGFSYNEQFF,TGCAGTGCTAGAGATCAGGGCTTCTCCTACAATGAGCAGTTCTTC
TRBV5-8,TRBD1,TRBJ2-5,-,15,CASSGRTGGTIPQYF,TGTGCCAGCAGCGGGAGGACAGGGGGCACGATCCCCCAGTACTTC
TRBV7-2,-,TRBJ2-1,many,14,CASSFPETYNEQFF,TGTGCCAGCAGCTTCCCCGAGACCTACAATGAGCAGTTCTTC
TRBV9,-,TRBJ2-1,many,16,CASSVKNGLAYNEQFF,TGTGCCAGCAGCGTCAAGAACGGGCTTGCCTACAATGAGCAGTTCTTC
TRBV5-1,TRBD1,TRBJ1-4,few,15,CTSSSPGGTNEKLFF,TGCACCAGCAGCTCACCAGGGGGAACTAATGAAAAACTGTTTTTT
TRBV11-2,-,TRBJ1-6,-,19,CASGPGGTYFTENNSPLHF,TGTGCCAGCGGCCCCGGAGGGACATACTTCACCGAAAATAATTCACCCCTCCACTTT